This TCR beta chain originates from a study of T cells in Graves' hyperthyroidism and ophthalmopathy. Regions amplified from RNA transcripts were the TCR beta CDR3 regions. Researchers ran a first-round RT-PCR on the TCR CDR3 using the HTBI primer set. Each CDR3 protein gets one entry after TCRdb re-called the multiplex PCR reads with MiXCR. Counted here are roughly 400,000 distinct CDR3 sequences, over 12% occurring once; the ten biggest clones make up around 27%. Around 9.9 ml of fresh peripheral blood supplied the PBMCs. CDR1 is SGHNT and CDR2 is YENEEA in the germline V gene. The CDR3 is 13 amino acids. V shed 1 base and J shed 5 bases, with 6 bases lying between them. This clonotype has a count of ten or more.

Sequenced sample: blood. This rearrangement joins TRBV11-3 to TRBJ2-1; D is perhaps TRBD2 (6 bases). The clonotype originates from a man aged 50-59 years with Graves' ophthalmopathy. DNA for the CDR3: TGTGCCAGCAGCTTAGCGGGGGACAATGAGCAGTTCTTC. This encodes CASSLAGDNEQFF.